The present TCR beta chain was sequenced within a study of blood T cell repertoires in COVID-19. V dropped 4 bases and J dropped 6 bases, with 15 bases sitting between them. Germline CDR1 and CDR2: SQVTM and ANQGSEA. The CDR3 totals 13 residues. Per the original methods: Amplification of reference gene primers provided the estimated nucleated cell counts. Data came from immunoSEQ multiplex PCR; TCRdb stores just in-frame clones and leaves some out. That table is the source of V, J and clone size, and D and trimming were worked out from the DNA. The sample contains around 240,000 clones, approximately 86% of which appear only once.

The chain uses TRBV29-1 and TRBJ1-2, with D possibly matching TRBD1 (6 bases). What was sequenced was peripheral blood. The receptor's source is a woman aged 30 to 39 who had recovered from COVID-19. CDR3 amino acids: CSVVRGGLHGYTF. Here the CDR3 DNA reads TGCAGCGTTGTGAGGGGGGGGCTTCATGGCTACACCTTC.